This TCR beta chain was captured in a study of blood T cell repertoires in COVID-19. In the study overall: Nucleic acid was either cDNA or gDNA, and it came from T cells, B-cell-depleted T cells, or PBMCs.

Study processing details: Using reference gene primer amplification, nucleated cell counts were estimated. The data were produced by immunoSEQ multiplex PCR, yet TCRdb's version contains in-frame clones alone and is incomplete. The DNA gave D and trimming, while V, J and clone size come from that table. The data contain about 160,000 clones, almost 85% of them singletons. The trim removed 5 bases at V and 6 bases at J, leaving 14 bases unmatched. Germline V gives CDR1 SGHTA, CDR2 FQGNSA. The CDR3 covers 17 residues. Sequencing was carried out using peripheral blood. The V gene is TRBV7-2, the J gene TRBJ2-2; 8 nucleotides align to TRBD2. The sequence derives from a man aged 35-49 years who had recovered from COVID-19. The CDR3 nucleotides are TGTGCCAGCAGCGACTTTACAGCGGGAGTTTTAGCCGGGGAGCTGTTTTTT. This sequence encodes CASSDFTAGVLAGELFF.